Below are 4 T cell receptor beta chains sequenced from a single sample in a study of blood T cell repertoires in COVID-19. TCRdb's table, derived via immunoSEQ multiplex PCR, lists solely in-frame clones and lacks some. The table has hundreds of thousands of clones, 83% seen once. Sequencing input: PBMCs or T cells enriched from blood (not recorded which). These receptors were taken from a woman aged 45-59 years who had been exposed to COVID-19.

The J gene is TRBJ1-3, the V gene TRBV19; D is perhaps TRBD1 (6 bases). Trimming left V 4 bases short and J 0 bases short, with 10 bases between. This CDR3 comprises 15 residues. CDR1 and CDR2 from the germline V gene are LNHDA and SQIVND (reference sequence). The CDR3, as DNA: TGTGCCAGTAGTAGACAGGCGAGCTCTGGAAACACCATATATTTT. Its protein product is CASSRQASSGNTIYF.

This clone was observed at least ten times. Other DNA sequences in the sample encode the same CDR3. The CDR3 loop is CASSVDPVNTGELFF. The CDR3 DNA sequence: TGTGCCAGCAGCGTAGATCCCGTAAACACCGGGGAGCTGTTTTTT. The chain couples TRBV9 to TRBJ2-2; unclear D gene. The CDR3 is 15 residues long. V was pared by 0 bases and J by 2 bases, with 8 bases between. Germline V gene sequence: CDR1 SGDLS, CDR2 YYNGEE.

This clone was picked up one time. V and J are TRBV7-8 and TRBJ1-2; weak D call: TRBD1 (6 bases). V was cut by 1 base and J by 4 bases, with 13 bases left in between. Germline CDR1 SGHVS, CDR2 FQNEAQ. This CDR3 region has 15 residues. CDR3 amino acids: CASSLVVGTTYGYTF. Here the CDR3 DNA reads TGTGCCAGCAGCTTAGTGGTTGGGACAACCTATGGCTACACCTTC.

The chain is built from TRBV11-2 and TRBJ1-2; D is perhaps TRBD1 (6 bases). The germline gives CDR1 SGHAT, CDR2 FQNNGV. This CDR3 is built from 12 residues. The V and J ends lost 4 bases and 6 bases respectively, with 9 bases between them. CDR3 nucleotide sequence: TGTGCCAGCAGCTCCGAGGGGGATGGCTACACCTTC. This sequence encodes CASSSEGDGYTF. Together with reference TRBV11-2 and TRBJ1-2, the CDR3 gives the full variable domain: EAGVAQSPRYKIIEKRQSVAFWCNPISGHATLYWYQQILGQGPKLLIQFQNNGVVDDSQLPKDRFSAERLKGVDSTLKIQPAKLEDSAVYLCASSSEGDGYTFGSGTRLTVV.